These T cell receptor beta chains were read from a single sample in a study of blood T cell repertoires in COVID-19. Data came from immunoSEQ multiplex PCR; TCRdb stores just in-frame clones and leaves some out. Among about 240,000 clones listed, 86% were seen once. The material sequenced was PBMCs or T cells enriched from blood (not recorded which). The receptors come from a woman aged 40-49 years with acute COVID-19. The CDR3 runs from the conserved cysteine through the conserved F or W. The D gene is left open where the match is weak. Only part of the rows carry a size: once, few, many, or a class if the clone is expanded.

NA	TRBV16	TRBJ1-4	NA	TGTGCCAGCAGCCCGAATGAAAAACTGTTTTTT	CASSPNEKLFF
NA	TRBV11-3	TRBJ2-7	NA	TGTGCCAGCAGTCGAAGGACAGTTGAGCAGTACTTC	CASSRRTVEQYF
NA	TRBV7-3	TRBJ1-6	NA	TGTGCCAGCAGCTTAGATCGTGGGGCTTCCCTCCACTTT	CASSLDRGASLHF
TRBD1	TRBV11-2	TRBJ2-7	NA	TGTGCCAGCAGTCCCAGGACAGGGGTTTCCTACGAGCAGTACTTC	CASSPRTGVSYEQYF
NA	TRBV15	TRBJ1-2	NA	TGTGCCACCAGCAGAGGGGATGCAGGGGAATATGGCTACACCTTC	CATSRGDAGEYGYTF
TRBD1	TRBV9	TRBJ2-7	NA	TGTGCCAGCAGCGTAGAGGTCAGAGGGGGCCAGGGCGAGCAGTACTTC	CASSVEVRGGQGEQYF
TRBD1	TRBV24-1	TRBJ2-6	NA	TGTGCCACCAGTGATGGCCCGGGACAGGGGGCGTTAGCGGGAACCTCTGGGGCCAACGTCCTGACTTTC	CATSDGPGQGALAGTSGANVLTF
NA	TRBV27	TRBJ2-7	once	TGTGCCAGCAGTTTAGCGGCTAGCTCCTACGAGCAGTACTTC	CASSLAASSYEQYF
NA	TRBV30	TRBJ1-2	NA	TGTGCCTGGAGTGTAGGCCGGGACTATGGCTACACCTTC	CAWSVGRDYGYTF
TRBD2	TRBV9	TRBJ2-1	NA	TGTGCCAGCAGCGTAGCTCCTAGCGGTTACAATGAGCAGTTCTTC	CASSVAPSGYNEQFF
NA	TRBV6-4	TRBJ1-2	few	TGTGCCAGCAGTGAGGGGGGACCGTCTAACTATGGCTACACCTTC	CASSEGGPSNYGYTF
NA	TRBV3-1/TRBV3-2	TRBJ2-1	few	TGTGCCAGCAGCCAGGGAGTAAACCCCCAGAGGGAGCAGTTCTTC	CASSQGVNPQREQFF
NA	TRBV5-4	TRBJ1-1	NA	TGTGCCAGCAGCCTTGGAGGGGAAGCTTTCTTT	CASSLGGEAFF
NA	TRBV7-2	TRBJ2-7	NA	TGTGCCAGCTGTGTTGGTGGCGGGTGGGCCTACGAGCAGTACTTC	CASCVGGGWAYEQYF
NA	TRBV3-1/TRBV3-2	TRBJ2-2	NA	TGTGCCAGCAGACTAAGGAGTATTTCCGGGGAGCTGTTTTTT	CASRLRSISGELFF
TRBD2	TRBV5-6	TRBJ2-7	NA	TGTGCCAGCAGCTTGGGGTCTAGCGGGTCGGTGTACGAGCAGTACTTC	CASSLGSSGSVYEQYF
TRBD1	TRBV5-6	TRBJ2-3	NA	TGTGCCAGCAGCTTTACAGGGGCGGCGACAGATACGCAGTATTTT	CASSFTGAATDTQYF
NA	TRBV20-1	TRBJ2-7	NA	TGCAGTGCAAGTTACCACCTAGCATCCGTAAGGCACGAGCAGTACTTC	CSASYHLASVRHEQYF
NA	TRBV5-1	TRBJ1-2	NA	TGCGCCAGCAGCCCCGGAGGTGGCTACACCTTC	CASSPGGGYTF
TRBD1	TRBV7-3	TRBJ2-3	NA	TGTGCCAGCAGCTTAGACAGGGAATTTCCAGATACGCAGTATTTT	CASSLDREFPDTQYF
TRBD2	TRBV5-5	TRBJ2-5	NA	TGTGCCAGCAGCTCGACCCCCGCCGGGACTAGGTCCCGAGAGACCCAGTACTTC	CASSSTPAGTRSRETQYF
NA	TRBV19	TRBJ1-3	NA	TGTGCCCACGAACGGGACATGGTTAACTCTGGAAACACCATATATTTT	CAHERDMVNSGNTIYF
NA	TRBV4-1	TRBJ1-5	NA	TGCGCCAGCAGCCAACGCGGTCAGCCCCAGCATTTT	CASSQRGQPQHF
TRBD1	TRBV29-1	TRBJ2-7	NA	TGCAGCGTGACAGGGGGCGCCTACGAGCAGTACTTC	CSVTGGAYEQYF
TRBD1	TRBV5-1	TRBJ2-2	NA	TGCGCCAGCAGCCCAGTGGACAGGGTGGACACCGGGGAGCTGTTTTTT	CASSPVDRVDTGELFF
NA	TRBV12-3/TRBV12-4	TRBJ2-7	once	TGTGCCAGCAGCCTTGGGCCCGCATGGCGCTACTTC	CASSLGPAWRYF
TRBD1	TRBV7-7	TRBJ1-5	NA	TGTGCTAGCAGCTTAGAGACAGGGTCCAATCAGCCCCAGCATTTT	CASSLETGSNQPQHF
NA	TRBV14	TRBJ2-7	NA	TGTGCCAGCAGCCAAGATAGCAGAGGATCGTTCTACGAGCAGTACTTC	CASSQDSRGSFYEQYF
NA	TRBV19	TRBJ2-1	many	TGTGCCAGTAGCCCCCCCCGAGCCCATGAGCAGTTCTTC	CASSPPRAHEQFF
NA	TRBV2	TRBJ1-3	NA	TGTGCCAGCAGTGCCTTCAGCTCTGGAAACACCATATATTTT	CASSAFSSGNTIYF
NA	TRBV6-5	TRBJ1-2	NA	TGTGCCAGCAGTTACTCAGGAGGCAGAAGTTATGGCTACACCTTC	CASSYSGGRSYGYTF
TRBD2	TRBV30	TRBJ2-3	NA	TGTGCCTGGAGTCCGGGACTAGCGGCTGGGACAGATACGCAGTATTTT	CAWSPGLAAGTDTQYF
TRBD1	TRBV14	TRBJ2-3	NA	TGTGCCAGCAGCCTTCGGACAGGCCGGGAATTTGCAGATACGCAGTATTTT	CASSLRTGREFADTQYF
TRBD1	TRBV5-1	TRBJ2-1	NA	TGCGCCAGCAGCCCGACCGGGACAGTCTCCTACAATGAGCAGTTCTTC	CASSPTGTVSYNEQFF
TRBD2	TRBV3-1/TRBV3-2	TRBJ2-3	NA	TGTGCCAGCAGCCAAGATCTGGCGGGAGGAAGTAATACGCAGTATTTT	CASSQDLAGGSNTQYF
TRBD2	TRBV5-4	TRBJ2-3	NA	TGTGCCAGCAGCTTGGAGGGCGGGGGAGGAGGTACAGATACGCAGTATTTT	CASSLEGGGGGTDTQYF
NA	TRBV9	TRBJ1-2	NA	TGTGCCAGCAGCCCTAGTGGAGGGAACTATGGCTACACCTTC	CASSPSGGNYGYTF
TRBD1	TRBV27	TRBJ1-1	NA	TGTGCCAGCAGTCCCGGGACAGACTATAGGACTGAAGCTTTCTTT	CASSPGTDYRTEAFF
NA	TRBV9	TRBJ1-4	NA	TGTGCCAGCAGCGTAAGCGGGGGGCAGAATGAAAAACTGTTTTTT	CASSVSGGQNEKLFF
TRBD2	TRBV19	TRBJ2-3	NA	TGTGCCAGTAGTCATATTACCGGGACTAGCGGGAGTCACGATACGCAGTATTTT	CASSHITGTSGSHDTQYF
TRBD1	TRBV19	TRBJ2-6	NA	TGTGCCAGTAGTACCTCTGGACAGGGGATTACTGGGGCCAACGTCCTGACTTTC	CASSTSGQGITGANVLTF
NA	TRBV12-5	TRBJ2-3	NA	TGTGCTAGTGGTTCCCAGGATGCGCCGCCGCAGTATTTT	CASGSQDAPPQYF
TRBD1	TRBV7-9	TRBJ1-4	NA	TGTGCCAGCAGATCTGGACAGGGGGTTGAAAAACTGTTTTTT	CASRSGQGVEKLFF
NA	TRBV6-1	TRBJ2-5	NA	TGTGCCAGCAGTGAAGCGACAGGTGGAGAGACCCAGTACTTC	CASSEATGGETQYF
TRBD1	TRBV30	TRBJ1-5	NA	TGTGCCTGGAGTCTAAACAGGGGGCGTTTTGGCAATCAGCCCCAGCATTTT	CAWSLNRGRFGNQPQHF
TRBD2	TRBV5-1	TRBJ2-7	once	TGCGCCAGCAGCTTGCCTAGCGGGAGGGCAAACGAGCAGTACTTC	CASSLPSGRANEQYF
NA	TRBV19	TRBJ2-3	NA	TGTGCCAGTACCGAGCGGAGGGGTGGCGCAGATACGCAGTATTTT	CASTERRGGADTQYF
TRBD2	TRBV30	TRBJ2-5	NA	TGTGCCTGGAGTTCGGGCCTAGCGGTGTACCAAGAGACCCAGTACTTC	CAWSSGLAVYQETQYF
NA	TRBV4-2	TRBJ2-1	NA	TGTGCCAGCAGCCAAGGTCATGGCGGCTCCTACAATGAGCAGTTCTTC	CASSQGHGGSYNEQFF
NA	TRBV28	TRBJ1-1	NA	TGTGCCAGCACCCCCAGGGTGGGAAGGAACACTGAAGCTTTCTTT	CASTPRVGRNTEAFF
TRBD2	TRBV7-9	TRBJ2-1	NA	TGTGCCAGCAGCTTAAGTTCGCTTCGGGGGACTAGCGACCACAATGAGCAGTTCTTC	CASSLSSLRGTSDHNEQFF
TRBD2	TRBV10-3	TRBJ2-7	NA	TGTGCCATCAGTGGGGTTAGCGGGAGAGGCGAGCAGTACTTC	CAISGVSGRGEQYF
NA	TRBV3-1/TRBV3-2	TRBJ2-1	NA	TGTGCCAGCAGCCCCTCGCGGTCTGGTGAGCAGTTCTTC	CASSPSRSGEQFF